This T cell receptor (beta chain) was documented in a study of early T cells in non-severe SARS-CoV-2 infection (dated by TCRdb to about 2021). As for the study more broadly: Because TCR sequencing relied on bulk RNA taken from unsorted whole blood, pairing of alpha and beta chains was not possible. What the authors observed across the whole study: VDJdb matching was skewed toward anti-spike CD8 responses, so virus-specific expansions were likely underestimated and private and CD4 specificities were missed.

This clonotype showed up just a few times. This clone's antigen is unknown. No much larger clone is present one base from it, and per-base qualities are unavailable. Receptor libraries were prepared by 5' RACE. Sequencing instrument: NextSeq 500. In the TCR library protocol, unique molecular identifiers were attached to individual cDNA molecules to correct for PCR bias and sequencing error. Both TCR alpha and beta chains were sequenced, and tight co-correlation was observed between alpha and beta sequence abundances in each sample. On the authors' methods: Decombinator V4 was used to perform V gene, J gene and CDR3 annotation of TCR sequences. TCRs were defined as expanded if a significant change between any two time points was detected under a Poisson model with p below 0.0001. TCR abundances were normalised to the total number of TCRs sequenced per sample and expressed as counts per million. MAIT TCRs were defined by TRAV1-2 paired with TRAJ12, TRAJ20 or TRAJ33, and iNKT TCRs by TRAV10 paired with TRAJ18. VDJdb, accessed 1 November 2021, was searched for CMV, EBV and SARS-CoV-2 annotated TCRs, excluding TCRs annotated for multiple antigens. TCRdb took the public reads, trimmed them with fastp at Q25, ran MiXCR for clone calling and kept in-frame beta chains. Rows are combined by CDR3 protein, so each entry shows the most common genes and DNA. These V and J calls are TCRdb output, not the study's own analysis. Here the sample has under 60,000 distinct CDR3 sequences; roughly a tenth occur a single time. The ten largest clones capture around 4.4% of the sample.

From cysteine to phenylalanine, the CDR3 is 15 amino acids long. The read is trimmed to its CDR3 DNA, 45 bases read in frame from base 1. Trimming removed 1 base from V and 4 bases from J; the gene matches leave 4 bases unexplained. Taken from the germline V gene (reference sequence), the CDR1 and CDR2 loops are SGHNT and YYREEE. This was a case-control study nested in a cohort of healthcare workers in London, UK, who had nasopharyngeal swab PCR tests and blood samples taken every week. Healthcare workers were recruited between 23 and 31 March 2020, during the week of the UK lockdown, and were followed weekly for up to roughly 15 weeks.

This chain joins TRBV5-4 to TRBJ2-5; TRBD2 matches 10 bases in the middle. The sequenced material came from whole blood. The TCR was taken from an adult who was a healthcare worker with PCR-confirmed SARS-CoV-2 infection or an uninfected control (not recorded which). The CDR3 region reads CASSLSLAGRETQYF. The DNA sequence is given as TGTGCCAGCAGCTTGTCACTAGCGGGACGAGAGACCCAGTACTTC.